What follows describes a single T cell receptor (beta chain). The repertoire was sequenced with immunoSEQ multiplex PCR; TCRdb's copy has only in-frame clones and lacks some. Altogether some 310,000 clones are present, roughly 84% being singletons, with the ten largest covering 1%. The data were taken from a study of blood T cell repertoires in COVID-19. Looking at the study overall: COVID-19 samples, acute and convalescent, were from the United States, Italy and Spain.

V shed 3 bases and J 0 bases; nucleotides not matched to a gene: 6. The CDR3 contains 15 residues. CDR1 is SQVTM, CDR2 ANQGSEA, per germline. This clonotype was obtained from a man aged 50 to 60 with active or convalescent COVID-19. The V and J genes are TRBV29-1 and TRBJ2-3; 7 bases map to TRBD1. The specimen sequenced was peripheral blood. The CDR3 is CSVDRTGVSTDTQYF. CDR3 nucleotides: TGCAGCGTTGATAGAACAGGGGTCAGCACAGATACGCAGTATTTT.